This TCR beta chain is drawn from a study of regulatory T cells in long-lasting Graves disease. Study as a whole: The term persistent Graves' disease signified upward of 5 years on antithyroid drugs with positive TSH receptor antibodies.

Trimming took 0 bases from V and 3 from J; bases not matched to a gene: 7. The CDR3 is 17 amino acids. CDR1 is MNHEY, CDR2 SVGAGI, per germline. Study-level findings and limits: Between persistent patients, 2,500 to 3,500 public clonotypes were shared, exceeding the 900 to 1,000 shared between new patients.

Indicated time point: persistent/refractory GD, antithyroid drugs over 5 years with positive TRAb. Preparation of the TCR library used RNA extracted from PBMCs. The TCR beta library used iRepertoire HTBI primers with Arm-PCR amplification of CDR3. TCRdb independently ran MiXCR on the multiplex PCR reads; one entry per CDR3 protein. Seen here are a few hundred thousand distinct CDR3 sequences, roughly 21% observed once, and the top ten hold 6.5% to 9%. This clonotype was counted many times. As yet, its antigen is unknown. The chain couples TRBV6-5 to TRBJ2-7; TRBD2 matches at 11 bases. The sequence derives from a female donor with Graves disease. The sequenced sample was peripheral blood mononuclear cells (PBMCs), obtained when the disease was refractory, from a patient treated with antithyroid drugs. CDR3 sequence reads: CASSYSYLTSGNYEQYF. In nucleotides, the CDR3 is TGTGCCAGCAGTTACTCCTATCTGACTAGCGGGAACTACGAGCAGTACTTC.